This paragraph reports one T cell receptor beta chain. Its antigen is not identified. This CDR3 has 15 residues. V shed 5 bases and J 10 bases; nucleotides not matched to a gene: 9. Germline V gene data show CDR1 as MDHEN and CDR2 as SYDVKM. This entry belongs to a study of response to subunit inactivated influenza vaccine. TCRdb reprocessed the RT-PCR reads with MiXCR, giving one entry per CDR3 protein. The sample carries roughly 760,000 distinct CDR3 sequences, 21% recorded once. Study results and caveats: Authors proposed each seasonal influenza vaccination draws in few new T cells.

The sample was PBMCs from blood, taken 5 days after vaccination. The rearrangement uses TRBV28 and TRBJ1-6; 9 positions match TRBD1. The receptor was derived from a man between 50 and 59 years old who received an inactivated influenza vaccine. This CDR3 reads CASSPNRGLGSPLHF. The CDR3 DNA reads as TGTGCCAGCAGTCCGAACAGGGGGCTGGGCTCACCCCTCCACTTT. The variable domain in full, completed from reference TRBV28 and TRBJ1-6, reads DVKVTQSSRYLVKRTGEKVFLECVQDMDHENMFWYRQDPGLGLRLIYFSYDVKMKEKGDIPEGYSVSREKKERFSLILESASTNQTSMYLCASSPNRGLGSPLHFGNGTRLTVT.